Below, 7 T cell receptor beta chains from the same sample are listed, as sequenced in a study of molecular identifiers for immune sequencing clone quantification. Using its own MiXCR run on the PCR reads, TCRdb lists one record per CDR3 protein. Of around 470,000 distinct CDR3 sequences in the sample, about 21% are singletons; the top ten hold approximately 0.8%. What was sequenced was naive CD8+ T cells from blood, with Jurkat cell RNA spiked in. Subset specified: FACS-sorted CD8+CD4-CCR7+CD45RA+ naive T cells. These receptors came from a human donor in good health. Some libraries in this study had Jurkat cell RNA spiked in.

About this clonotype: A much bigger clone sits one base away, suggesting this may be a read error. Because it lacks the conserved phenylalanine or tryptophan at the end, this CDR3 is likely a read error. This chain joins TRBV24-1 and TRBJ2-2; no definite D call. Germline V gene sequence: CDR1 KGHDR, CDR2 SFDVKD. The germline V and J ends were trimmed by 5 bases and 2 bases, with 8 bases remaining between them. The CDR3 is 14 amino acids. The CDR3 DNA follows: TGTGCCACCAGTGCGGGCCTTAACACCGGGGAGCTGTTTTAT. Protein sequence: CATSAGLNTGELFY.

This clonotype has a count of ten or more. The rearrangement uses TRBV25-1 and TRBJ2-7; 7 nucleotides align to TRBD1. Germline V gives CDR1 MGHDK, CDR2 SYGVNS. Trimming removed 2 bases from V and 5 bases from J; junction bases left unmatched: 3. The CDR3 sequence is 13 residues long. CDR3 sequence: CASSEGQGDEQYF. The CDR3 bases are TGTGCCAGCAGTGAAGGCCAGGGGGACGAGCAGTACTTC.

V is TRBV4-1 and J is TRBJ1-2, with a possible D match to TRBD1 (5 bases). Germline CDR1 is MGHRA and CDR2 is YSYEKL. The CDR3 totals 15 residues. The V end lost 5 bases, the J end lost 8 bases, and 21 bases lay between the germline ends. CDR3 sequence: CASSFERGSVIGYTF. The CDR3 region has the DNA TGCGCCAGCAGCTTCGAGCGGGGCTCGGTGATCGGCTACACCTTC.

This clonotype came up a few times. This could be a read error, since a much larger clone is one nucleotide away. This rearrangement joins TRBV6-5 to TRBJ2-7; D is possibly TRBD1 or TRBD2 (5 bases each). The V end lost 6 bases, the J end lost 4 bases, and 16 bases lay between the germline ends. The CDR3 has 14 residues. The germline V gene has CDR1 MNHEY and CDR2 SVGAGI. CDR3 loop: CASRGDPAIYEQYF. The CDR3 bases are TGTGCCAGCAGGGGGGACCCGGCTATTTACGAGCAGTACTTC.

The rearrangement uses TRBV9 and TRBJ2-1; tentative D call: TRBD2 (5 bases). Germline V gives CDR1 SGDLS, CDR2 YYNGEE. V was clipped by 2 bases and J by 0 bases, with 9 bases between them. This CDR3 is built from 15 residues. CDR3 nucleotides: TGTGCCAGCAGCGTGGAGGCGAACTCCTACAATGAGCAGTTCTTC. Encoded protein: CASSVEANSYNEQFF.

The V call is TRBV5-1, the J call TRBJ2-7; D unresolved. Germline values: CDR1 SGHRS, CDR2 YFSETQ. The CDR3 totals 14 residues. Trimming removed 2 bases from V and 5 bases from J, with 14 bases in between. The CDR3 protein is CASSFSGVLNEQYF. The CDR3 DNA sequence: TGCGCCAGCAGCTTTAGTGGGGTTCTTAACGAGCAGTACTTC.

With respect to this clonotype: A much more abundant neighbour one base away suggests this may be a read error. CDR3 in amino acids: CASSWVSDLTDTQYF. CDR3 in DNA: TGCGCCAGCAGCTGGGTTAGCGATCTCACAGATACGCAGTATTTT. This chain links TRBV5-1 with TRBJ2-3; D might be TRBD2 (5 bases). The germline CDR1 and CDR2 sequences are SGHRS and YFSETQ. The V and J ends lost 3 bases and 2 bases respectively, with 13 bases between them. This CDR3 is built from 15 residues.